This TCR beta chain was captured by sequencing in a study of cytomegalovirus exposure and HLA in healthy donors. About this clone itself: Its antigen remains unidentified.

13 Jbeta primers and 60 Vbeta primers were used for the PCR. Profiling relied on immunoSEQ multiplex PCR, and the TCRdb table lists in-frame clones only, not all of them. The sample shows 100,000 to 150,000 clones, about 78% of them seen only once. Findings of the study overall: V- and J-gene trimming in TCR beta was tied to a missense DCLRE1C variant by an analysis performed later.

This receptor was identified in a human donor in good health. The sequenced sample consisted of PBMCs.

The CDR3 DNA follows: TGTGCCAGCAGTTTGGACAGGGGCGTTCAAGAGACCCAGTACTTC. This encodes CASSLDRGVQETQYF. The genes are TRBV27 and TRBJ2-5, with 9 bases identical to TRBD1. The CDR3 runs to 15 residues. J gave up 2 bases and V 3 bases, and 4 bases lay outside the gene matches. Germline lookup yields CDR1 MNHEY and CDR2 SMNVEV (reference sequence).